This T cell receptor (beta chain) emerged from a study of sequential checkpoint blockade in melanoma. Background on the study: Maintenance nivolumab came after either treatment sequence.

This CDR3 has 18 residues. Germline-derived CDR1 and CDR2 are SGHTA and FQGNSA. J gave up 6 bases and V 1 base, and 15 bases lay outside the gene matches. The data were produced by immunoSEQ multiplex PCR, yet TCRdb's version contains in-frame clones alone and is incomplete. The repertoire has approximately 12,000 clones, about 80% of them found once; the top ten carry about 57%. Treatment in this sample: randomized to nivolumab then ipilimumab (arm A) or the reverse (arm B). DNA-damaging chemotherapy had not been given to any patient beforehand. PBMC sorting kept live CD3+CD8+ cells without CD19 or CD56.

The sample here was CD8+ T cells sorted from blood (inferred from file names), taken from a patient given nivolumab and ipilimumab in sequence. The clonotype comes from a human donor with melanoma. This chain uses TRBV7-2 with TRBJ2-1; TRBD2 agrees at 7 bases. The CDR3 DNA reads TGTGCCAGCAGCTTAGATGTAAGGTTGGGAGGGCCAGGCAATGAGCAGTTCTTC. Its translation: CASSLDVRLGGPGNEQFF.